These 26 T cell receptor beta chains originate from one sample sequenced in a study of CD4 T cells in relation to SARS-CoV-2 and coronaviruses. These receptors are not linked to any known antigen. Here immunoSEQ multiplex PCR was the method, and the copy in TCRdb shows in-frame clones only, minus some. In the table there are 30,000 or so clones, about two thirds of which are singletons. Before the COVID-19 pandemic, during about 2011-2019, CD4+ T cells were taken from unexposed donors. After about 11 days of culture, CD4+ T cells were isolated. The sample taken for sequencing was CD4+ T cells from PBMCs, cultured in vitro. The source is a human donor in good health.

The gene calls are TRBV7-8 and TRBJ1-6; 7 bases match TRBD1. The CDR3 contains 14 residues. Germline loops: CDR1 SGHVS, CDR2 FQNEAQ. Trimming took 5 bases from V and 5 from J; bases not matched to a gene: 3. CDR3 sequence (DNA): TGTGCCAGCAGCATCGGACAGGATAATTCACCCCTCCACTTT. Its translation is CASSIGQDNSPLHF.

This clone has just one count. The chain has TRBV19 and TRBJ2-1; D perhaps matches TRBD2 (6 bases). The CDR3 is 14 residues long. The V gene's germline CDR1 is LNHDA and CDR2 SQIVND (reference sequence). Trimming took 1 base from V and 8 from J, leaving 12 bases between them. The DNA of the CDR3 is TGTGCCAGTAGTATAGCTACTAGCACCGATGAGCAGTTCTTC. It encodes CASSIATSTDEQFF.

The chain links TRBV3-1 (or the pseudogene TRBV3-2) to TRBJ2-7; D unresolved. Germline loops: CDR1 LGHDT, CDR2 YNNKEL (reference sequence). Trimming removed 2 bases at V and 4 bases at J, with 6 bases between. The CDR3 is 12 amino acids. CDR3 DNA sequence: TGTGCCAGCAGCCAATTACAGTACGAGCAGTACTTC. This encodes CASSQLQYEQYF.

This clone showed up just a few times. The chain combines TRBV5-1 with TRBJ1-1, with unresolved D. This CDR3 spans 14 amino acids. The V gene's germline CDR1 is SGHRS and CDR2 YFSETQ. V was shortened by 0 bases and J by 0 bases, with 6 bases between the two germline ends. Here the CDR3 reads CASSLDSLNTEAFF. The CDR3 nucleotides are TGCGCCAGCAGCTTGGACAGTCTGAACACTGAAGCTTTCTTT.

This chain uses TRBV5-1 with TRBJ2-2; no clear D. The CDR3 covers 13 residues. The germline V and J ends were trimmed by 3 bases and 5 bases, with 8 bases remaining between them. The V gene's germline CDR1 is SGHRS and CDR2 YFSETQ. The CDR3 loop is CASSYRPTGELFF. The CDR3 DNA reads as TGCGCCAGCAGCTACCGTCCGACCGGGGAGCTGTTTTTT.

The gene calls are TRBV5-4 and TRBJ1-1, with a possible D match to TRBD1 (5 bases). The CDR3 has 15 residues. Germline lookup yields CDR1 SGHNT and CDR2 YYREEE (reference sequence). Between the trimmed V and J ends, which lost 0 bases and 1 base, there was a span of 10 bases. The CDR3 region has the DNA TGTGCCAGCAGCTTGGATGCGGGGCGGAACACTGAAGCTTTCTTT. This encodes CASSLDAGRNTEAFF.

The rearrangement joins TRBV6-5 to TRBJ1-1, with 11 nucleotides matching TRBD1. This CDR3 spans 15 amino acids. V dropped 6 bases and J dropped 3; count of bases not matched to a gene: 6. CDR1 MNHEY and CDR2 SVGAGI come from the germline V gene. CDR3 protein: CASSFGQGADTEAFF. The CDR3 bases are TGTGCCAGCAGCTTTGGACAGGGGGCAGACACTGAAGCTTTCTTT.

This clone appeared a few times. V usage is TRBV5-4 and J usage is TRBJ1-3; no clear D gene. This CDR3 spans 15 amino acids. CDR1 is SGHNT, CDR2 YYREEE, per germline (reference sequence). Trimming shortened V by 4 bases and J by 3 bases, and 14 bases separated the two germline ends. The CDR3 DNA reads TGTGCCAGCAGCCCATCCTTGAATTTTGGAAACACCATATATTTT. Translating it yields CASSPSLNFGNTIYF.

The chain uses TRBV5-5 and TRBJ1-4, with D possibly TRBD1 on 5 matching bases. V was cut by 2 bases and J by 8 bases, with 13 bases left in between. The CDR3 has 14 amino acids. Germline-derived CDR1 and CDR2 are SGHKS and YYEKEE (reference sequence). The CDR3 DNA is TGTGCCAGCAGCTTTCAGGGTGACCGGGAAAAACTGTTTTTT. This sequence encodes CASSFQGDREKLFF. The variable domain in full, completed from reference TRBV5-5 and TRBJ1-4, reads DAGVTQSPTHLIKTRGQQVTLRCSPISGHKSVSWYQQVLGQGPQFIFQYYEKEERGRGNFPDRFSARQFPNYSSELNVNALLLGDSALYLCASSFQGDREKLFFGSGTQLSVL.

The chain couples TRBV7-8 to TRBJ2-7; weak D call: TRBD1 (6 bases). From germline, CDR1 is SGHVS and CDR2 FQNEAQ. V was pared by 5 bases and J by 7 bases, with 12 bases between. This CDR3 has 12 amino acids. The CDR3 is CASSKQGGEQYF. The CDR3 bases are TGTGCCAGCAGCAAACAGGGTGGGGAGCAGTACTTC. Combining the CDR3 with reference TRBV7-8 and TRBJ2-7 gives the whole variable domain GAGVSQSPRYKVAKRGQDVALRCDPISGHVSLFWYQQALGQGPEFLTYFQNEAQLDKSGLPSDRFFAERPEGSVSTLKIQRTQQEDSAVYLCASSKQGGEQYFGPGTRLTVT.

The V and J genes are TRBV5-1 and TRBJ2-2; 10 bases align to TRBD2. The junction had 4 bases not matched to a gene; V was cut back by 1 base and J by 4 bases. This CDR3 is built from 16 residues. The germline V gene encodes CDR1 SGHRS and CDR2 YFSETQ. Written as DNA, the CDR3 is TGCGCCAGCAGCTTGTGGACTAGCGGCCTCACCGGGGAGCTGTTTTTT. This encodes CASSLWTSGLTGELFF.

This chain joins TRBV2 and TRBJ2-3; no definite D call. The CDR3 is made up of 14 amino acids. Germline assignment: CDR1 SNHLY and CDR2 FYNNEI. V was shortened by 4 bases and J by 1 base, with 9 bases between the two germline ends. The CDR3 DNA reads TGTGCCAGCAGTGTACGGAGCGGCACAGATACGCAGTATTTT. Its protein is CASSVRSGTDTQYF.

This clone was observed once. V gene TRBV6-6 combines with J gene TRBJ2-5; TRBD2 aligns across 7 bases. This CDR3 comprises 13 residues. Losses at the gene ends were 7 bases for V and 5 bases for J; bases not matched to a gene: 7. Looked up from germline, CDR1 is MNHNY and CDR2 is SVGAGI (reference sequence). The CDR3 loop is CASNLGGGETQYF. CDR3 coding DNA: TGTGCCAGCAACTTGGGGGGAGGGGAGACCCAGTACTTC.

The rearrangement uses TRBV7-9 and TRBJ2-3; 9 nucleotides line up with TRBD2. Germline V gives CDR1 SEHNR, CDR2 FQNEAQ (reference sequence). The length of the CDR3 is 16 residues. The trim removed 5 bases at V and 4 bases at J, leaving 10 bases unmatched. CDR3 protein: CASSPRGGGAADTQYF. DNA for the CDR3: TGTGCCAGCAGCCCAAGGGGCGGGGGGGCAGCAGATACGCAGTATTTT. Complete variable domain (other parts from reference TRBV7-9 and TRBJ2-3): DTGVSQNPRHKITKRGQNVTFRCDPISEHNRLYWYRQTLGQGPEFLTYFQNEAQLEKSRLLSDRFSAERPKGSFSTLEIQRTEQGDSAMYLCASSPRGGGAADTQYFGPGTRLTVL.

The J gene is TRBJ1-6, the V gene TRBV6-6; no definite D call. The CDR3 loop spans 14 amino acids. V gave up 6 bases and J gave up 0 bases, with 6 bases separating them. Germline assignment: CDR1 MNHNY and CDR2 SVGAGI (reference sequence). The CDR3 coding sequence is TGTGCCAGCAGCCCGAACTCCTATAATTCACCCCTCCACTTT. It encodes CASSPNSYNSPLHF.

V is TRBV5-1 and J is TRBJ2-1; 11 bases agree with TRBD2. Germline trimming cut 4 bases from V and 7 bases from J; bases unmatched to any gene: 10. Germline V lookup: CDR1 SGHRS, CDR2 YFSETQ. The CDR3 extends over 16 amino acids. The CDR3 region has the DNA TGCGCCAGCAGCCCACTCACTAGCGGGGGTGGGAATGAGCAGTTCTTC. Amino acid sequence: CASSPLTSGGGNEQFF.

V usage is TRBV6-5 and J usage is TRBJ1-2; D is unresolved. Trimming removed 3 bases at V and 0 bases at J, with 14 bases between. Germline V gene data show CDR1 as MNHEY and CDR2 as SVGAGI. The CDR3 spans 16 residues. CDR3 protein: CASSYGAGGTNYGYTF. In DNA form, the CDR3 reads TGTGCCAGCAGTTATGGAGCCGGAGGGACTAACTATGGCTACACCTTC.

The rearrangement uses TRBV5-5 and TRBJ1-4; TRBD1 is a possible D gene (5 bases). V was pared by 4 bases and J by 1 base, with 11 bases between. Per the germline V gene, CDR1 is SGHKS and CDR2 is YYEKEE (reference sequence). This CDR3 contains 15 residues. CDR3 bases: TGTGCCAGCAGCCCTGGGGCGGGAACTAATGAAAAACTGTTTTTT. This sequence encodes CASSPGAGTNEKLFF.

The rearrangement links TRBV28 to TRBJ1-4; TRBD1 aligns across 7 bases. The CDR3 is 14 residues long. Germline V lookup: CDR1 MDHEN, CDR2 SYDVKM. With V trimmed by 2 bases and J by 3 bases, 0 bases remained unmatched. The CDR3 DNA reads TGTGCCAGCAGTTTAGGACAGGCTAATGAAAAACTGTTTTTT. It is translated as CASSLGQANEKLFF.

The chain carries TRBV24-1 and TRBJ2-3; D remains ambiguous. CDR1 KGHDR and CDR2 SFDVKD come from the germline V gene. The CDR3 runs 16 residues. The V and J ends lost 2 bases and 3 bases respectively, with 14 bases between them. CDR3 residues: CATSDYREDQTDTQYF. As DNA, the CDR3 is TGTGCCACCAGTGATTATCGAGAGGACCAAACAGATACGCAGTATTTT.

V gene TRBV6-5 combines with J gene TRBJ2-6; TRBD2 is a possible D gene (5 bases). V dropped 6 bases and J dropped 1 base, with 10 bases sitting between them. The CDR3 totals 15 residues. Germline CDR1 and CDR2: MNHEY and SVGAGI. The CDR3 nucleotides are TGTGCCAGCAGCTTGAGAGGGTCTGGGGCCAACGTCCTGACTTTC. Translated: CASSLRGSGANVLTF.

The chain combines TRBV12-2 with TRBJ1-5; no DNA check was done on the table's D call, TRBD1. TRBV12-2 is a recognized pseudogene. This CDR3 contains 15 residues. The chain's CDR3 is CASRRDRESVQPQHF. The CDR3 DNA is TGTGCAAGTCGACGCGACAGGGAATCGGTACAGCCCCAGCATTTT.

CDR3 nucleotide sequence: TGTGCCAGCAGCCCTCGGACTAGAATCGGTGAGCAGTTCTTC. Translating gives CASSPRTRIGEQFF. This sequence joins TRBV7-2 and TRBJ2-1; 7 bases line up with TRBD2. The CDR3 length is 14 residues. Trimming cost V 5 bases and J 9 bases; bases outside gene matches: 10. Germline-derived CDR1 and CDR2 are SGHTA and FQGNSA.

This chain joins TRBV7-8 and TRBJ2-2; 7 nucleotides align to TRBD2. Germline values: CDR1 SGHVS, CDR2 FQNEAQ. V lost 5 bases and J lost 4; bases outside the gene matches: 10. CDR3 length: 16 residues. This chain's CDR3 is CASSPPLREGTGELFF. The CDR3 bases are TGTGCCAGCAGCCCCCCTCTAAGGGAGGGCACCGGGGAGCTGTTTTTT. Based on the CDR3 plus reference TRBV7-8 and TRBJ2-2, the full variable domain is GAGVSQSPRYKVAKRGQDVALRCDPISGHVSLFWYQQALGQGPEFLTYFQNEAQLDKSGLPSDRFFAERPEGSVSTLKIQRTQQEDSAVYLCASSPPLREGTGELFFGEGSRLTVL.

The V and J genes are TRBV9 and TRBJ2-5; TRBD2 matches 14 bases. Trimming cost V 3 bases and J 1 base; bases outside gene matches: 8. The length of the CDR3 is 18 residues. Germline V CDR1 and CDR2: SGDLS, YYNGEE. This chain's CDR3 is CASSASATSGGVQETQYF. In nucleotides, the CDR3 is TGTGCCAGCAGCGCCTCGGCGACTAGCGGGGGGGTCCAAGAGACCCAGTACTTC.

This chain links TRBV5-1 with TRBJ2-7; 7 nucleotides match TRBD2. Germline CDR1 reads SGHRS; CDR2 reads YFSETQ. V dropped 0 bases and J dropped 6; count of bases not matched to a gene: 9. This CDR3 contains 15 residues. This CDR3 reads CASSLGRTREFEQYF. CDR3 nucleotides: TGCGCCAGCAGCTTGGGCAGGACTAGGGAATTCGAGCAGTACTTC.